The 8 T cell receptor beta chains below were found in one sample sequenced in a study of blood T cell repertoires in COVID-19. The data were produced by immunoSEQ multiplex PCR, yet TCRdb's version contains in-frame clones alone and is incomplete. Of about 180,000 clones in the sample, roughly 84% were seen once. The specimen was PBMCs or T cells enriched from blood (not recorded which). Source of these receptors: a woman aged 45-60 years who had recovered from COVID-19.

This clone has only one observation. The chain joins TRBV28 to TRBJ2-7, with TRBD2 matching over 7 bases. Germline CDR1 is MDHEN and CDR2 is SYDVKM. V shed 5 bases, J shed 2 bases, and the junction held 12 bases outside the gene matches. CDR3 length: 16 amino acids. The CDR3 DNA reads TGTGCCAGCAGTACCCCCTCTGCGGGACTAACCTACGAGCAGTACTTC. As protein: CASSTPSAGLTYEQYF.

The rearrangement links TRBV7-9 to TRBJ2-2; 7 nucleotides align to TRBD1. The CDR3 contains 17 residues. The germline CDR1 and CDR2 sequences are SEHNR and FQNEAQ (reference sequence). The J segment lost 6 bases and the V segment lost 4 bases, leaving 14 bases of the junction unmatched. CDR3 sequence: CASSSSGGQSGPGELFF. The CDR3 DNA sequence: TGTGCCAGCAGCTCATCAGGGGGACAGTCGGGACCCGGGGAGCTGTTTTTT.

The sample holds a few counts of this clone. The chain has TRBV19 and TRBJ1-1; no reliable D call. The germline CDR1 and CDR2 sequences are LNHDA and SQIVND (reference sequence). The CDR3 runs 14 residues. V was shortened by 7 bases and J by 7 bases, with 19 bases between the two germline ends. The CDR3 region is CASTPNRGLGEAFF. The CDR3 coding sequence is TGTGCCAGTACCCCCAATCGAGGGTTGGGTGAAGCTTTCTTT.

This clone has just one count. CDR3 amino acids: CASSQEDRAFTEAFF. DNA of the CDR3: TGCGCCAGCAGCCAAGAGGACAGGGCATTTACTGAAGCTTTCTTT. This chain links TRBV4-1 with TRBJ1-1; 8 bases fit TRBD1. The junction had 5 bases not matched to a gene; V was cut back by 0 bases and J by 5 bases. This CDR3 spans 15 amino acids. The germline V gene encodes CDR1 MGHRA and CDR2 YSYEKL.

The chain is built from TRBV10-3 and TRBJ1-2; no clear D gene. V dropped 8 bases and J dropped 2 bases, with 12 bases sitting between them. From germline, CDR1 is ENHRY and CDR2 SYGVKD. The CDR3 is 13 amino acids. The CDR3 DNA follows: TGTGCCATCGCGGGATCCGCCAACTATGGCTACACCTTC. Protein: CAIAGSANYGYTF.

J is TRBJ2-3 and V is TRBV7-2; 8 nucleotides match TRBD1. CDR1 SGHTA and CDR2 FQGNSA come from the germline V gene. V shed 5 bases, J shed 0 bases, and the junction held 7 bases outside the gene matches. This CDR3 spans 16 amino acids. CDR3 nucleotides: TGTGCCAGCAGCCCCAACAGGGGGTTAAGCACAGATACGCAGTATTTT. This codes for CASSPNRGLSTDTQYF.

With regard to this clone: This CDR3 is also generated by other DNA sequences in the sample. This chain connects TRBV7-2 to TRBJ1-1, with D unclear. Between the trimmed V and J ends, which lost 2 bases and 0 bases, there was a span of 7 bases. Germline V lookup: CDR1 SGHTA, CDR2 FQGNSA. This CDR3 has 14 residues. The DNA of the CDR3 is TGTGCCAGCAGCTTACATTCCATGAACACTGAAGCTTTCTTT. Translation: CASSLHSMNTEAFF.

Comments on this clone: A junction end diverges from the germline sequence, so it may reflect a read error. The chain couples TRBV6-4 to TRBJ2-3; TRBD2 might be the D (6 bases). This CDR3 is 13 amino acids long. CDR1 MRHNA and CDR2 SNTAGT come from the germline V gene. CDR3 amino acids: CASRRGIGDTQYF. The DNA for the CDR3 is TGTGCAAGCAGGCGCGGGATCGGAGATACGCAGTATTTT.